The clone carrying this TCR beta chain was seen many times. Antigen unknown. This record comes from a study of response to subunit inactivated influenza vaccine. V gave up 0 bases and J gave up 4 bases, with 6 bases separating them. This CDR3 spans 14 amino acids. CDR1 and CDR2 from the germline V gene are SGHAT and FQNNGV. From the RT-PCR reads, TCRdb called clonotypes with MiXCR, one entry per CDR3 protein. In the table there are 500,000 to 600,000 distinct CDR3 sequences, less than 8% of which are singletons. Study-wide points: The study's authors posited that every seasonal influenza vaccination enlists few new T cells.

Sequenced here: PBMCs from blood, sampled around 25 months after vaccination. The sequence came from a man aged 50-75 years who received an inactivated influenza vaccine. V gene TRBV11-2 combines with J gene TRBJ2-2; D possibly uses TRBD1 or TRBD2 (5 bases each). The CDR3 spells CASSLDGTTGELFF. The CDR3 coding sequence is TGTGCCAGCAGCTTAGATGGGACCACCGGGGAGCTGTTTTTT. The whole variable domain, remainder taken from reference TRBV11-2 and TRBJ2-2, is EAGVAQSPRYKIIEKRQSVAFWCNPISGHATLYWYQQILGQGPKLLIQFQNNGVVDDSQLPKDRFSAERLKGVDSTLKIQPAKLEDSAVYLCASSLDGTTGELFFGEGSRLTVL.